These 31 T cell receptor beta chains originate from one sample sequenced in a study of cytomegalovirus exposure and HLA in healthy donors. The PCR ran on 60 Vbeta and 13 Jbeta primers. Sequenced by immunoSEQ multiplex PCR; TCRdb stores in-frame clones only, minus some. The table has about 190,000 clones, about 77% seen once. The specimen was PBMCs. These receptors were taken from a woman in her thirties in good health and CMV-seropositive.

The table lists this clone with a few counts. The rearrangement links TRBV5-6 to TRBJ1-1; perhaps TRBD1 as D (5 bases). Trimming took off 6 bases at V and 5 bases at J, with 20 bases between the two ends. There are 15 residues in the CDR3. Germline values: CDR1 SGHDT, CDR2 YYEEEE. The CDR3 reads CASTPPTRVWTEAFF. The CDR3 nucleotides are TGTGCCAGCACTCCCCCGACCAGGGTCTGGACTGAAGCTTTCTTT.

This chain uses TRBV29-1 with TRBJ2-1; 10 bases are shared with TRBD2. The V and J ends lost 6 bases and 10 bases, in that order; junction bases with no gene match: 9. The CDR3 consists of 13 residues. The germline gives CDR1 SQVTM, CDR2 ANQGSEA. CDR3 protein: CSVRTSGRREQFF. Here the CDR3 DNA reads TGCAGCGTGAGGACTAGCGGACGACGGGAGCAGTTCTTC.

The chain recombines TRBV4-1 with TRBJ2-2; the D is unclear. Per the germline V gene, CDR1 is MGHRA and CDR2 is YSYEKL. Trimming stripped 5 bases from V and 3 bases from J, with 19 bases between. This CDR3 comprises 17 residues. CDR3 loop: CASSYQDSPIDTGELFF. CDR3 bases: TGCGCCAGCAGCTACCAAGACTCCCCTATTGACACCGGGGAGCTGTTTTTT.

The gene calls are TRBV10-3 and TRBJ2-7; possibly TRBD1 for D (6 bases). Looked up from germline, CDR1 is ENHRY and CDR2 is SYGVKD. CDR3 size: 13 residues. V lost 4 bases and J lost 4, with 11 bases in between. CDR3 DNA sequence: TGTGCCATCAGTGGGCCAGACAGGTACGAGCAGTACTTC. It yields the protein CAISGPDRYEQYF.

About this clone: Its ends do not fully match the called genes, so a read error is possible. The CDR3 reads CASSLGTGLVIF. In DNA form, the CDR3 reads TGTGCCAGCAGCTTAGGGACAGGGTTGGTAATCTTC. The chain employs TRBV7-9 and TRBJ2-1; 8 positions match TRBD1. Germline loops: CDR1 SEHNR, CDR2 FQNEAQ (reference sequence). This CDR3 comprises 12 residues.

This clone appeared a few times. The CDR3 region has the DNA TGCAGCGTGTTAGGAGTGATGAACACTGAAGCTTTCTTT. Translated: CSVLGVMNTEAFF. The chain employs TRBV29-1 and TRBJ1-1; D not certain. CDR1 SQVTM and CDR2 ANQGSEA come from the germline V gene. Trimming removed 6 bases at V and 0 bases at J, with 11 bases between. The CDR3 runs to 13 residues.

CDR3 residues: CASSGRDRDNEQFF. CDR3 sequence (DNA): TGTGCCAGCTCCGGCCGGGACAGAGACAATGAGCAGTTCTTC. This chain uses TRBV6-5 with TRBJ2-1; the match to TRBD1 covers 7 bases. The CDR3 length is 14 residues. With V trimmed by 8 bases and J by 5 bases, 9 bases remained unmatched. The germline gives CDR1 MNHEY, CDR2 SVGAGI.

This clone was observed a few times. The chain links TRBV6-5 to TRBJ1-2; maybe TRBD1 (5 bases). The V end was cut by 6 bases, the J end by 4 bases, with 12 bases between. Germline V gene sequence: CDR1 MNHEY, CDR2 SVGAGI. The CDR3 spans 13 residues. This chain's CDR3 is CASRETVTYGYTF. The CDR3 DNA reads TGTGCCAGCAGAGAGACAGTTACCTATGGCTACACCTTC.

The J gene is TRBJ2-1, the V gene TRBV5-1; 9 nucleotides align to TRBD2. Trimming at V came to 2 bases and at J to 9 bases, leaving 6 bases not matched to a gene. The CDR3 sequence is 14 residues long. Germline V gene data show CDR1 as SGHRS and CDR2 as YFSETQ. In DNA, the CDR3 is TGCGCCAGCAGCTTTGGCAGCGGGGGGCGTGAGCAGTTCTTC. Amino acid sequence: CASSFGSGGREQFF.

This clone was seen a few times. J is TRBJ2-7 and V is TRBV2, with a weak D call TRBD1 (5 bases). The germline V gene encodes CDR1 SNHLY and CDR2 FYNNEI. Trimming shortened V by 6 bases and J by 0 bases, and 18 bases separated the two germline ends. The CDR3 runs to 16 residues. The CDR3 sequence: CASRYSLRQSSYEQYF. The CDR3 DNA sequence: TGTGCCAGCAGATACTCCCTTCGACAGAGCTCCTACGAGCAGTACTTC.

This clone occurred a few times. The chain combines TRBV7-2 with TRBJ2-1, with 7 bases lining up with TRBD2. The CDR3 has 16 amino acids. The V gene's germline CDR1 is SGHTA and CDR2 FQGNSA. The V and J ends lost 1 base and 7 bases, in that order; junction bases with no gene match: 10. This chain's CDR3 is CASSLGIVAGGNEQFF. CDR3 DNA sequence: TGTGCCAGCAGCTTAGGAATAGTAGCGGGTGGGAATGAGCAGTTCTTC.

The chain links TRBV29-1 to TRBJ2-2, with 8 bases that match TRBD2. The length of the CDR3 is 16 residues. The ends lost 6 bases at V and 6 bases at J; junction bases unmatched: 15. Germline V gene data show CDR1 as SQVTM and CDR2 as ANQGSEA. The CDR3 region is CSVVPSAGGGAGELFF. DNA of the CDR3: TGCAGCGTGGTCCCTAGTGCGGGGGGCGGGGCCGGGGAGCTGTTTTTT.

The V call is TRBV7-9, the J call TRBJ2-1, with TRBD2 identical over 7 bases. V dropped 6 bases and J dropped 6; count of bases not matched to a gene: 14. The germline gives CDR1 SEHNR, CDR2 FQNEAQ (reference sequence). This CDR3 has 16 residues. DNA of the CDR3: TGTGCCAGCAGTCTCGCGGGGGACTTGGGAGGCAATGAGCAGTTCTTC. This encodes CASSLAGDLGGNEQFF.

This clone was recorded once. V is TRBV7-9 and J is TRBJ1-2, with D possibly being TRBD1 (6 bases). The germline gives CDR1 SEHNR, CDR2 FQNEAQ (reference sequence). Trimming left V 1 base short and J 5 bases short, with 11 bases between. The CDR3 covers 14 residues. This CDR3 reads CASSLEGTSYGYTF. In nucleotides, the CDR3 is TGTGCCAGCAGCTTAGAGGGGACATCTTATGGCTACACCTTC.

This clone was counted once. The chain carries TRBV6-8 and TRBJ1-2; D may be TRBD1 (6 bases). The CDR3 length is 14 residues. Germline CDR1 is MNHGY and CDR2 is SAAAGT. V lost 8 bases and J 8 bases, leaving 21 bases between the germline ends. CDR3 in amino acids: CASAKRLRGRGYTF. CDR3 coding DNA: TGTGCCAGCGCGAAGCGACTCAGGGGTCGGGGCTACACCTTC.

The chain links TRBV5-5 to TRBJ2-4; possible D gene TRBD1, 5 bases. The ends were cut back, 1 base at V and 0 bases at J, with 20 bases in the middle. Germline assignment: CDR1 SGHKS and CDR2 YYEKEE (reference sequence). CDR3 size: 19 residues. CDR3 nucleotides: TGTGCCAGCAGCTTGTTGCACGCTACAAGGGGTACAGCCAAAAACATTCAGTACTTC. Translating gives CASSLLHATRGTAKNIQYF.

This clone was counted a few times. This rearrangement joins TRBV6-5 to TRBJ1-1; a possible D gene is TRBD1 (6 bases). The ends were cut back, 9 bases at V and 9 bases at J, with 14 bases in the middle. Germline CDR1 and CDR2: MNHEY and SVGAGI. CDR3 length: 11 residues. The CDR3 DNA sequence: TGTGCCAGTGCGACAGGTGAGCAAGCTTTCTTT. Translated, it gives CASATGEQAFF.

V usage is TRBV2 and J usage is TRBJ2-1; TRBD1 aligns across 10 bases. The CDR3 runs 16 residues. V was pared by 8 bases and J by 7 bases, with 14 bases of the junction left unmatched. Germline CDR1 and CDR2: SNHLY and FYNNEI. DNA for the CDR3: TGTGCCAGCTTGCCTCAGAGGACAGGGGGAGTAAATGAGCAGTTCTTC. This translates into CASLPQRTGGVNEQFF.

This clone has more than one count but fewer than ten. This sequence joins TRBV6-1 and TRBJ2-7; tentative D call: TRBD1 (7 bases). The CDR3 totals 14 residues. The germline CDR1 and CDR2 sequences are MNHNS and SASEGT. V lost 7 bases, J lost 4 bases, and 17 bases lay in between. CDR3 residues: CASNQGGTVYEQYF. CDR3 nucleotide sequence: TGTGCCAGCAATCAGGGCGGGACAGTATACGAGCAGTACTTC.

This chain connects TRBV7-9 to TRBJ1-4; D might be TRBD1 (5 bases). The germline CDR1 and CDR2 sequences are SEHNR and FQNEAQ (reference sequence). Trimming took off 4 bases at V and 0 bases at J, with 6 bases between the two ends. The CDR3 runs to 14 residues. CDR3 bases: TGTGCCAGCAGCTGGGGCGCAACTAATGAAAAACTGTTTTTT. It encodes CASSWGATNEKLFF.

The chain couples TRBV5-5 to TRBJ2-3; no reliable D call. The CDR3 is 13 residues long. CDR1 is SGHKS and CDR2 is YYEKEE in the germline V gene (reference sequence). Trimming removed 3 bases from V and 3 bases from J, with 8 bases in between. CDR3 in amino acids: CASSSLRTDTQYF. In nucleotides, the CDR3 is TGTGCCAGCAGCTCTCTCAGGACAGATACGCAGTATTTT.

J is TRBJ2-7 and V is TRBV28; TRBD1 agrees at 8 bases. Per germline, CDR1 MDHEN and CDR2 SYDVKM. Unmatched junction bases numbered 3, after V lost 5 bases and J lost 6 bases. The CDR3 totals 12 residues. The CDR3 DNA follows: TGTGCCAGCAGTCAAACAGGGGGCGAGCAGTACTTC. This codes for CASSQTGGEQYF.

The chain joins TRBV6-4 to TRBJ2-1, with TRBD1 identical over 11 bases. CDR1 MRHNA and CDR2 SNTAGT come from the germline V gene. V trimming: 5 bases; J trimming: 2 bases; junction bases outside the gene matches: 5. This CDR3 has 16 amino acids. CDR3 bases: TGTGCCAGCAGTCCTGAGGGACAGGGGGCCTACAATGAGCAGTTCTTC. Translating it yields CASSPEGQGAYNEQFF.

The chain links TRBV6-5 to TRBJ1-2; possible D gene TRBD1, 6 bases. V was pared by 6 bases and J by 8 bases, with 16 bases between. Germline CDR1 is MNHEY and CDR2 is SVGAGI. The CDR3 is 13 residues long. Here the CDR3 DNA reads TGTGCCAGCAGGGCCCTGGGGGCGCAGGGCTACACCTTC. It translates to CASRALGAQGYTF.

To note about this clone: Compared with germline, one end of the junction differs, possibly owing to a read error. The chain couples TRBV10-1 to TRBJ2-1, with TRBD2 identical over 7 bases. The CDR3 extends over 14 amino acids. The germline V gene has CDR1 WNHNN and CDR2 SYGVQD (reference sequence). CDR3 amino acids: CASSLDSTSPKWIF. For the CDR3, the DNA is TGCGCCAGCAGCCTTGATTCGACTAGCCCCAAGTGGATCTTC.

This chain joins TRBV29-1 and TRBJ1-1; D gene uncertain. Trimming pared 4 bases from V and 1 base from J, leaving 10 bases between. The CDR3 consists of 13 residues. Germline V gives CDR1 SQVTM, CDR2 ANQGSEA. CDR3 sequence reads: CSVGFRGNTEAFF. CDR3 nucleotides: TGCAGCGTTGGGTTCCGGGGGAACACTGAAGCTTTCTTT.

This clone was seen once. The chain carries TRBV5-6 and TRBJ2-2; tentatively, D is TRBD1 (5 bases). This CDR3 contains 16 residues. Per the germline V gene, CDR1 is SGHDT and CDR2 is YYEEEE. Trimming took 0 bases from V and 4 from J, leaving 13 bases between them. CDR3 region: CASSLGARASTGELFF. Written as DNA, the CDR3 is TGTGCCAGCAGCTTGGGGGCCAGGGCAAGCACCGGGGAGCTGTTTTTT.

This clone appeared once. The rearrangement uses TRBV27 and TRBJ2-5, with TRBD1 matching 7 bases. The end of the DNA aligns better with TRBJ2-7, so the J call may be wrong. The CDR3 totals 12 residues. Germline V gives CDR1 MNHEY, CDR2 SMNVEV (reference sequence). This chain's CDR3 is CASSHRGGEQYF. DNA of the CDR3: TGTGCCAGCAGTCACAGGGGTGGCGAGCAGTACTTC.

J is TRBJ2-7 and V is TRBV4-1; 9 bases align to TRBD2. V shed 0 bases, J shed 4 bases, and the junction held 7 bases outside the gene matches. This CDR3 has 16 residues. Germline values: CDR1 MGHRA, CDR2 YSYEKL. CDR3 region: CASSQEAATSGYEQYF. CDR3 nucleotide sequence: TGCGCCAGCAGCCAAGAAGCCGCGACTAGCGGTTACGAGCAGTACTTC.

The rearrangement links TRBV5-1 to TRBJ1-3; the D gene is possibly TRBD1 (6 bases). Trimming took 0 bases from V and 0 from J, leaving 10 bases between them. This CDR3 comprises 16 residues. Germline values: CDR1 SGHRS, CDR2 YFSETQ. CDR3 bases: TGCGCCAGCAGCTTGGGGGGGCCGAGCTCTGGAAACACCATATATTTT. It codes for CASSLGGPSSGNTIYF.

This chain links TRBV5-1 with TRBJ1-1, with TRBD1 identical over 8 bases. Germline lookup yields CDR1 SGHRS and CDR2 YFSETQ. V shed 2 bases, J shed 5 bases, and the junction held 11 bases outside the gene matches. The CDR3 consists of 16 residues. The CDR3 protein is CASSFLAGGAMTEAFF. The CDR3 DNA reads as TGCGCCAGCAGCTTCCTGGCAGGGGGCGCGATGACTGAAGCTTTCTTT.